This entry lists 8 T cell receptor beta chains sequenced from one sample in a study of identical twins. TCRdb fed the 5' RACE reads into MiXCR, producing one record per CDR3 protein. The sample holds 1.5 million to 2 million distinct CDR3 sequences; roughly 35% are singletons and the top ten take approximately 0.29%. The sample consisted of cord blood. The origin of the receptors is a newborn girl in good health.

In DNA form, the CDR3 reads TGCAGTGCTAGAGATAACCTAGCGGGATCTTACGAGCAGTACTTC. It encodes CSARDNLAGSYEQYF. The rearrangement joins TRBV20-1 to TRBJ2-7; 9 nucleotides agree with TRBD2. V lost 0 bases and J lost 4; bases outside the gene matches: 7. Germline values: CDR1 DFQATT, CDR2 SNEGSKA (reference sequence). The CDR3 contains 15 residues.

The chain recombines TRBV6-5 with TRBJ2-5; D is uncertain. Germline V lookup: CDR1 MNHEY, CDR2 SVGAGI. Trimming removed 5 bases at V and 11 bases at J, with 24 bases between. The length of the CDR3 is 15 residues. CDR3 nucleotides: TGTGCCAGCAGTCCCGGACCGGCTGGGTTAGGTGAGCAGTACTTC. Protein: CASSPGPAGLGEQYF.

The genes are TRBV9 and TRBJ1-1, with D perhaps matching TRBD1 (5 bases). The V end was cut by 0 bases, the J end by 1 base, with 10 bases between. The CDR3 is made up of 15 amino acids. In germline, CDR1 is SGDLS, CDR2 YYNGEE. The DNA for the CDR3 is TGTGCCAGCAGCGTAGACAACGGACAGAACACTGAAGCTTTCTTT. It translates to CASSVDNGQNTEAFF.

This clonotype has more than one count but fewer than ten. Here the CDR3 reads CASIRDRLNTEAFF. In nucleotides, the CDR3 is TGTGCCAGCATCCGGGACAGGTTGAACACTGAAGCTTTCTTT. The rearrangement uses TRBV27 and TRBJ1-1; TRBD1 agrees at 8 bases. There are 14 residues in the CDR3. With 7 bases clipped from V and 0 bases from J, the junction kept 4 bases outside the gene matches. Germline V CDR1 and CDR2: MNHEY, SMNVEV (reference sequence).

Turning to this clonotype: A read error may explain this, as a much larger clone is one base away. Because the CDR3 is missing its conserved closing phenylalanine or tryptophan, this is likely a read error. No DNA is shown, since the ends of the CDR3 on it are uncertain; the CDR3 is the one TCRdb lists. The chain employs TRBV21-1 and TRBJ2-7; the D call in the table, TRBD1, was not verified against the DNA. TRBV21-1 is labeled a pseudogene. Both ends counted, the CDR3 spans 15 residues. CDR3 amino acids: CASSNLDSLSYEQYL.

This clonotype was seen a few times. The chain has TRBV28 and TRBJ2-7, with TRBD1 identical over 10 bases. CDR1 MDHEN and CDR2 SYDVKM come from the germline V gene. The junction had 4 bases not matched to a gene; V was cut back by 5 bases and J by 3 bases. CDR3 size: 14 residues. The CDR3, as DNA: TGTGCCAGCAGTGGCCGGGACAGGGGCTACGAGCAGTACTTC. It translates to CASSGRDRGYEQYF.

A few counts support this clonotype. CDR3 DNA: TGTGCCAGCATATCTAGCGCCTACGAGCAGTACTTC. As protein: CASISSAYEQYF. The rearrangement links TRBV6-1 to TRBJ2-5; tentatively, D is TRBD2 (6 bases). The J call is uncertain, as TRBJ2-7 better fits the DNA end. The V gene's germline CDR1 is MNHNS and CDR2 SASEGT. The CDR3 covers 12 residues.

This clonotype was detected ten times or more. The CDR3 DNA reads as TGTGCCAGCACCGGAGGAGGGACAGATACGCAGTATTTT. This encodes CASTGGGTDTQYF. This chain links TRBV28 with TRBJ2-3; tentatively, D is TRBD2 (6 bases). In germline, CDR1 is MDHEN, CDR2 SYDVKM. The CDR3 totals 13 residues. Trimming stripped 7 bases from V and 3 bases from J, with 11 bases between.